The 23 T cell receptor beta chains presented below share a single source sample, sequenced in a study of T cells in Graves' hyperthyroidism and ophthalmopathy. RNA transcripts gave rise to amplified TCR beta CDR3 regions. HTBI primers were employed in a first-round RT-PCR of the TCR CDR3. TCRdb recomputed calls from the multiplex PCR reads with MiXCR, one row per CDR3 protein. This sample has roughly 570,000 distinct CDR3 sequences, with about 15% found just once. Sample: blood. The receptors shown here come from a woman aged 25-40 years with Graves' hyperthyroidism.

The chain combines TRBV14 with TRBJ2-1; 10 bases agree with TRBD2. CDR3 length: 18 amino acids. Germline CDR1 and CDR2: SGHDN and FVKESK. The trim removed 4 bases at V and 10 bases at J, leaving 19 bases unmatched. The CDR3 is CASSPSWVSGRPRWEQFF. The DNA of the CDR3 is TGTGCCAGCAGCCCGAGTTGGGTTAGCGGGAGGCCGCGGTGGGAGCAGTTCTTC.

This chain connects TRBV20-1 to TRBJ2-7; 7 nucleotides line up with TRBD2. Germline CDR1 and CDR2: DFQATT and SNEGSKA (reference sequence). V shed 3 bases and J 5 bases; nucleotides not matched to a gene: 16. The CDR3 totals 16 residues. CDR3 sequence: CSARDPAGVGSHEQYF. CDR3 sequence (DNA): TGCAGTGCTAGGGACCCGGCGGGAGTGGGGTCCCACGAGCAGTACTTC.

V is TRBV30 and J is TRBJ2-5, with TRBD2 matching 11 bases. There are 13 residues in the CDR3. Germline V gene lookup returns CDR1 GTSNPN and CDR2 SVGIG (reference sequence). Trimming cost V 3 bases and J 4 bases; bases outside gene matches: 1. CDR3 bases: TGTGCCTGGAGACTAGCGGGAGTAGAGACCCAGTACTTC. Translated, it gives CAWRLAGVETQYF. Variable domain in full (rest from reference TRBV30 and TRBJ2-5): SQTIHQWPATLVQPVGSPLSLECTVEGTSNPNLYWYRQAAGRGLQLLFYSVGIGQISSEVPQNLSASRPQDRQFILSSKKLLLSDSGFYLCAWRLAGVETQYFGPGTRLLVL.

CDR3 sequence reads: CSVGGAYEQYF. For the CDR3, the DNA is TGCAGCGTTGGGGGAGCTTACGAGCAGTACTTC. The gene calls are TRBV29-1 and TRBJ2-7, with D possibly TRBD2 on 5 matching bases. The V gene's germline CDR1 is SQVTM and CDR2 ANQGSEA. The length of the CDR3 is 11 residues. Between the trimmed V and J ends, which lost 4 bases and 4 bases, there was a span of 8 bases.

This clonotype showed up just a few times. The V and J genes are TRBV6-1 and TRBJ1-2, with TRBD1 identical over 8 bases. Germline CDR1 is MNHNS and CDR2 is SASEGT. J gave up 1 base and V 7 bases, and 14 bases lay outside the gene matches. This CDR3 spans 17 amino acids. CDR3 coding DNA: TGTGCCAGCACCCCGGCCCCAGGGGGCGATTTTAACTATGGCTACACCTTC. It specifies CASTPAPGGDFNYGYTF.

The chain employs TRBV4-2 and TRBJ2-1; TRBD2 matches at 8 bases. CDR1 LGHNA and CDR2 YNFKEQ come from the germline V gene. V lost 2 bases to trimming and J lost 7 bases; unmatched junction nucleotides: 4. The CDR3 has 14 amino acids. The CDR3, as DNA: TGTGCCAGCAGCCAAAAGCGGGAGCTGAATGAGCAGTTCTTC. The encoded protein is CASSQKRELNEQFF.

The genes are TRBV6-1 and TRBJ2-1; tentatively, D is TRBD2 (6 bases). The V gene lost 3 bases and the J gene lost 7 bases, with 13 bases spanning the gap. This CDR3 has 14 residues. CDR1 and CDR2 from the germline V gene are MNHNS and SASEGT. CDR3 loop: CASSDPGLANEQFF. The CDR3 bases are TGTGCCAGCAGTGACCCGGGGCTAGCGAATGAGCAGTTCTTC.

This clonotype showed up just a few times. This chain links TRBV2 with TRBJ2-1; 7 bases agree with TRBD2. V dropped 6 bases and J dropped 5; count of bases not matched to a gene: 16. The CDR3 runs 17 residues. Germline V CDR1 and CDR2: SNHLY, FYNNEI. The CDR3 spells CASRAGNRTRRHNEQFF. The CDR3 DNA reads TGTGCCAGCAGAGCGGGAAATAGGACTAGGAGGCACAATGAGCAGTTCTTC.

This clonotype was picked up many times. The rearrangement joins TRBV7-9 to TRBJ2-1; the D is unclear. The CDR3 contains 14 residues. The V gene lost 1 base and the J gene lost 4 bases, with 8 bases spanning the gap. Germline lookup yields CDR1 SEHNR and CDR2 FQNEAQ (reference sequence). CDR3 bases: TGTGCCAGCAGCTTAGATCTCAGTTACAATGAGCAGTTCTTC. This gives the protein CASSLDLSYNEQFF.

This clonotype was counted ten times or more. This chain uses TRBV3-1 with TRBJ2-5; 10 bases are shared with TRBD2. The length of the CDR3 is 17 residues. J was trimmed by 5 bases and V by 1 base; bases with no gene match: 10. Germline CDR1 reads LGHDT; CDR2 reads YNNKEL (reference sequence). Written as DNA, the CDR3 is TGTGCCAGCAGCCAAGCGGCGCTAGCGGGAGCTTCGGAGACCCAGTACTTC. Its protein product is CASSQAALAGASETQYF.

The chain recombines TRBV24-1 with TRBJ2-2, with D tentatively TRBD1 (6 bases). The germline gives CDR1 KGHDR, CDR2 SFDVKD. The CDR3 loop spans 17 amino acids. The V and J ends lost 0 bases and 5 bases respectively, with 15 bases between them. This chain's CDR3 is CATSDLPRTAETGELFF. The CDR3 coding sequence is TGTGCCACCAGTGATTTGCCCCGGACAGCAGAGACCGGGGAGCTGTTTTTT.

This clonotype has ten or more counts. The chain combines TRBV6-1 with TRBJ1-1; perhaps TRBD1 as D (5 bases). The CDR3 loop spans 13 amino acids. Per the germline V gene, CDR1 is MNHNS and CDR2 is SASEGT. Trimming cost V 6 bases and J 1 base, with 9 bases left between them. The CDR3 DNA reads TGTGCCAGCAGGACGACAGCGAACACTGAAGCTTTCTTT. It codes for CASRTTANTEAFF.

This clonotype came up many times. The rearrangement joins TRBV27 to TRBJ2-7; D is unresolved. Germline CDR1 reads MNHEY; CDR2 reads SMNVEV (reference sequence). The CDR3 runs to 14 residues. Trimming took 0 bases from V and 0 from J, leaving 6 bases between them. This chain's CDR3 is CASSLSPVSYEQYF. CDR3 nucleotides: TGTGCCAGCAGTTTATCTCCAGTCTCCTACGAGCAGTACTTC.

The V call is TRBV28, the J call TRBJ1-3; D is ambiguous. The V gene's germline CDR1 is MDHEN and CDR2 SYDVKM. With 8 bases removed from V and 0 bases from J, the gap between germline ends came to 11 bases. This CDR3 is built from 14 residues. CDR3 loop: CASGEGFSGNTIYF. In DNA form, the CDR3 reads TGTGCCAGCGGCGAGGGTTTCTCTGGAAACACCATATATTTT.

This chain uses TRBV9 with TRBJ2-5; D remains ambiguous. The V end was cut by 2 bases, the J end by 5 bases, with 10 bases between. CDR1 is SGDLS, CDR2 YYNGEE, per germline. This CDR3 spans 13 amino acids. In DNA form, the CDR3 reads TGTGCCAGCAGCGTTCATCCGGGTGAGACCCAGTACTTC. It yields the protein CASSVHPGETQYF. The full variable domain, rest sourced from reference TRBV9 and TRBJ2-5, is DSGVTQTPKHLITATGQRVTLRCSPRSGDLSVYWYQQSLDQGLQFLIQYYNGEERAKGNILERFSAQQFPDLHSELNLSSLELGDSALYFCASSVHPGETQYFGPGTRLLVL.

This clonotype was recorded a few times. The V gene is TRBV19, the J gene TRBJ1-6; D not resolved. Germline lookup yields CDR1 LNHDA and CDR2 SQIVND (reference sequence). The CDR3 extends over 13 amino acids. V was cut by 5 bases and J by 8 bases, with 10 bases left in between. As DNA, the CDR3 is TGTGCCAGTAGTCCAATGGTAGATTCACCCCTCCACTTT. This translates into CASSPMVDSPLHF.

This clonotype was detected many times. This sequence joins TRBV5-1 and TRBJ2-2; D is uncertain. The CDR3 spans 14 residues. Trimming took 5 bases from V and 4 from J, leaving 12 bases between them. Germline CDR1 SGHRS, CDR2 YFSETQ. CDR3 sequence: CASSTARSTGELFF. The CDR3 DNA is TGCGCCAGCAGTACGGCGCGTAGCACCGGGGAGCTGTTTTTT.

The sample holds many counts of this clonotype. The chain is built from TRBV3-1 and TRBJ2-7, with 7 positions matching TRBD1. CDR1 and CDR2 from the germline V gene are LGHDT and YNNKEL (reference sequence). This CDR3 is built from 14 residues. With V trimmed by 5 bases and J by 1 base, 5 bases remained unmatched. Written as DNA, the CDR3 is TGTGCCAGCAGCAAGGGACAGTTTTCCTACGAGCAGTACTTC. It is translated as CASSKGQFSYEQYF.

For this clonotype: A much bigger clone sits one base away, suggesting this may be a read error. J is TRBJ2-7 and V is TRBV20-1, with D possibly matching TRBD2 (7 bases). This CDR3 has 14 amino acids. Trimming shortened V by 5 bases and J by 0 bases, and 14 bases separated the two germline ends. Per germline, CDR1 DFQATT and CDR2 SNEGSKA (reference sequence). CDR3 sequence: CSAEGGLSSYEQYF. The DNA for the CDR3 is TGCAGTGCTGAGGGGGGGCTAAGCTCCTACGAGCAGTACTTC.

The table lists this clonotype with a few counts. The chain employs TRBV20-1 and TRBJ1-6, with TRBD1 matching 7 bases. The CDR3 is 14 amino acids. V dropped 5 bases and J dropped 1; count of bases not matched to a gene: 2. Per the germline V gene, CDR1 is DFQATT and CDR2 is SNEGSKA (reference sequence). CDR3: CSARDSSYNSPLHF. DNA of the CDR3: TGCAGTGCTCGGGACAGTTCCTATAATTCACCCCTCCACTTT.

Many counts were recorded for this clonotype. The V gene is TRBV18, the J gene TRBJ1-1, with D uncertain. The CDR3 is 14 amino acids. V dropped 3 bases and J dropped 0 bases, with 8 bases sitting between them. Germline V gene data show CDR1 as KGHSH and CDR2 as LQKENI. The CDR3 loop is CASSPGLVNTEAFF. The CDR3 DNA follows: TGTGCCAGCTCACCGGGATTAGTGAACACTGAAGCTTTCTTT.

This clonotype was seen only a few times. The chain uses TRBV10-3 and TRBJ2-2, with D perhaps matching TRBD2 (7 bases). V lost 8 bases and J lost 4, with 17 bases in between. The germline gives CDR1 ENHRY, CDR2 SYGVKD. The CDR3 contains 15 residues. The DNA for the CDR3 is TGTGCCATCCGCGGGGGCGGGAGCGGCACCGGGGAGCTGTTTTTT. Its protein product is CAIRGGGSGTGELFF.

This clonotype was recorded many times. The chain links TRBV7-6 to TRBJ2-1; 12 nucleotides line up with TRBD2. The CDR3 is made up of 14 amino acids. V trimming: 6 bases; J trimming: 9 bases; junction bases outside the gene matches: 6. Germline assignment: CDR1 SGHVS and CDR2 FNYEAQ. The CDR3: CASRASGREGEQFF. For the CDR3, the DNA is TGTGCCAGCAGGGCTAGCGGGAGGGAGGGTGAGCAGTTCTTC.